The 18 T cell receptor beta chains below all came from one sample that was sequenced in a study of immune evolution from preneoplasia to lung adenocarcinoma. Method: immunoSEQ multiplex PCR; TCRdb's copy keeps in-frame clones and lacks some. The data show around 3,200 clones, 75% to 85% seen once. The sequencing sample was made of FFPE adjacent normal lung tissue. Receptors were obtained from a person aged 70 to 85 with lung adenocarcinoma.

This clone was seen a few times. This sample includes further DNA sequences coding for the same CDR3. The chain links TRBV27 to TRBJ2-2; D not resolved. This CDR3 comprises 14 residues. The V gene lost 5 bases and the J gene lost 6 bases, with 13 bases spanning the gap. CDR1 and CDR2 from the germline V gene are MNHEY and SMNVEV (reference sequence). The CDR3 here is CASSPLRGAGELFF. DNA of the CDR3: TGTGCCAGCAGTCCCCTCCGAGGCGCCGGGGAGCTGTTTTTT.

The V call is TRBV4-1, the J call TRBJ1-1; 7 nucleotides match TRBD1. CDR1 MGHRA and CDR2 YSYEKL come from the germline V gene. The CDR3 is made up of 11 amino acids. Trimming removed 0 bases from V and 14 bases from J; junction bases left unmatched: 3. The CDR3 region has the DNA TGCGCCAGCAGCCAAGACAGGGGGAAGTTCTTT. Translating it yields CASSQDRGKFF.

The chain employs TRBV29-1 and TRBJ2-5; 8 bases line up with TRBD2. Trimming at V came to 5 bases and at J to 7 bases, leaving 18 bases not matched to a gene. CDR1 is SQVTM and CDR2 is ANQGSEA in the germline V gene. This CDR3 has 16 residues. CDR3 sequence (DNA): TGCAGCGTTCGACCTTCCGAGGGACTAGGATACGTGACCCAGTACTTC. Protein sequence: CSVRPSEGLGYVTQYF.

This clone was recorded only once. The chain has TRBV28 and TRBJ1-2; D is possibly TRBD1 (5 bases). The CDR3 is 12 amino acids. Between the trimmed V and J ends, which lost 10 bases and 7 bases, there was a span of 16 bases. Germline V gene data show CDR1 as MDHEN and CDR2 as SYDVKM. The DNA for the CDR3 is TGTGCCACGGGGGTTGCTTTAGGTGGCTACACCTTC. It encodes CATGVALGGYTF.

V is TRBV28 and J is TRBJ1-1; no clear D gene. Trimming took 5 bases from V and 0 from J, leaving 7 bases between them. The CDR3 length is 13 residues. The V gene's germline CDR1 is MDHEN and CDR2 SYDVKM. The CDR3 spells CASSDGLNTEAFF. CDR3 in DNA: TGTGCCAGCAGTGACGGATTGAACACTGAAGCTTTCTTT. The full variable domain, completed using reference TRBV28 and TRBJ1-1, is DVKVTQSSRYLVKRTGEKVFLECVQDMDHENMFWYRQDPGLGLRLIYFSYDVKMKEKGDIPEGYSVSREKKERFSLILESASTNQTSMYLCASSDGLNTEAFFGQGTRLTVV.

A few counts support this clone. The CDR3 spells CASSQSQGEAYEQYF. CDR3 nucleotide sequence: TGCGCCAGCAGCCAAAGTCAGGGGGAGGCCTACGAGCAGTACTTC. The chain couples TRBV4-3 to TRBJ2-7; D perhaps matches TRBD1 (7 bases). In germline, CDR1 is LGHNA, CDR2 YSLEER. The CDR3 is 15 amino acids. V gave up 2 bases and J gave up 2 bases, with 13 bases separating them.

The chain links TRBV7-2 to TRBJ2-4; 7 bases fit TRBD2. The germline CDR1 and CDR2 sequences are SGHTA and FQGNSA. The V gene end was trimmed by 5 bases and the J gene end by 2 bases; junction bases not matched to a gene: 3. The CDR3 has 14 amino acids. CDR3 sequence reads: CASSPSGPKNIQYF. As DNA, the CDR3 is TGTGCCAGCAGCCCTAGCGGACCCAAAAACATTCAGTACTTC.

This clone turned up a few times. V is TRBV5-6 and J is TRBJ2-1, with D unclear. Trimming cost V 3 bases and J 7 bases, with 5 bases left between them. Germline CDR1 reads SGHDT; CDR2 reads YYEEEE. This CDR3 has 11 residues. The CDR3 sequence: CASSSRNEQFF. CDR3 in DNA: TGTGCCAGCAGCTCCCGAAATGAGCAGTTCTTC.

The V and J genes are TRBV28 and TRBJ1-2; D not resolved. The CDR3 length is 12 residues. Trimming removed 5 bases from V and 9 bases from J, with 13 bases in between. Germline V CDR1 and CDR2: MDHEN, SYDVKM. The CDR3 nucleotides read TGTGCCAGCAGTAAGGACCAAGCTAGCTACACCTTC. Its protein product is CASSKDQASYTF.

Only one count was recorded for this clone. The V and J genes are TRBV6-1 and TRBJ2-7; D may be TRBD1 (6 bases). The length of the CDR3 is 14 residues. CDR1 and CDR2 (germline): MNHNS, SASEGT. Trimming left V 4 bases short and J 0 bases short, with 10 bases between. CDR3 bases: TGTGCCAGCAGTGTTGACAGGTACTCCTACGAGCAGTACTTC. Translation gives CASSVDRYSYEQYF.

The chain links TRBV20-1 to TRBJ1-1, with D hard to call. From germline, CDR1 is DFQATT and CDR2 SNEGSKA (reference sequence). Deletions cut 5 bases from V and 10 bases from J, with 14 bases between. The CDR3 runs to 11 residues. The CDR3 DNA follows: TGCAGTGCTCCGCGGGGAGGGATAGCTTTCTTT. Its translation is CSAPRGGIAFF.

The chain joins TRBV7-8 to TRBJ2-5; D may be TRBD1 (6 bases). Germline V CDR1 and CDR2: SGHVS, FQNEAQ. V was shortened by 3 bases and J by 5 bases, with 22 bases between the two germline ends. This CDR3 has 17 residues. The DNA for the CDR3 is TGTGCCAGCAGCTTTCTGAGACCGCAGGGGTTGGTTGAGACCCAGTACTTC. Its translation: CASSFLRPQGLVETQYF.

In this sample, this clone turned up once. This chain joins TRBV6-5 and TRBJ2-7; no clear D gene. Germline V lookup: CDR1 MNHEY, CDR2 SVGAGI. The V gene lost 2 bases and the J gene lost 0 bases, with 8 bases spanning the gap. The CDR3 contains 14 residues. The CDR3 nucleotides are TGTGCCAGCAGTTACGTCAGTGACTCCTACGAGCAGTACTTC. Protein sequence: CASSYVSDSYEQYF.

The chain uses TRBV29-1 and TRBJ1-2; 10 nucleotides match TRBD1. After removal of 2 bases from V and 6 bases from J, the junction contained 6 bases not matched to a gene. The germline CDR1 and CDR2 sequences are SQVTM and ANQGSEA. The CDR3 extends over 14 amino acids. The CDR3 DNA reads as TGCAGCGTTGAACGTACCGGGACAGGGGATGGCTACACCTTC. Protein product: CSVERTGTGDGYTF.

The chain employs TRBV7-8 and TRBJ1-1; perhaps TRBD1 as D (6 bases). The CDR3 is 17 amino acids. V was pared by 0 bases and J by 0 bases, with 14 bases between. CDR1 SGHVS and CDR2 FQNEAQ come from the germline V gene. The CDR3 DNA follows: TGTGCCAGCAGCTTAGCGGCCAGGGGCCAAATGAACACTGAAGCTTTCTTT. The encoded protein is CASSLAARGQMNTEAFF.

CDR3 in amino acids: CASSLSDTYEQYF. The CDR3, as DNA: TGTGCCAGCAGCTTATCGGACACCTACGAGCAGTACTTC. This chain uses TRBV7-2 with TRBJ2-7; D is possibly TRBD1 (5 bases). The CDR3 runs 13 residues. CDR1 is SGHTA and CDR2 is FQGNSA in the germline V gene. V was trimmed by 2 bases and J by 2 bases, leaving 7 bases between them.

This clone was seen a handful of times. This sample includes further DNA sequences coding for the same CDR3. CDR3 protein: CASRREGSGNTIYF. The CDR3 region has the DNA TGCGCCAGCAGGCGAGAGGGTTCTGGAAACACCATATATTTT. The V and J genes are TRBV5-1 and TRBJ1-3, with D unresolved. CDR3 length equals 14 residues. In germline, CDR1 is SGHRS, CDR2 YFSETQ. V was clipped by 5 bases and J by 1 base, with 10 bases between them.

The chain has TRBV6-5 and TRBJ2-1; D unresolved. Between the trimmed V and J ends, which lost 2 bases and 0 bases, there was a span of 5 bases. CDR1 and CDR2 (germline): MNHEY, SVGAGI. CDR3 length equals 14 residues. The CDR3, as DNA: TGTGCCAGCAGTTACGGTGTCTCCTACAATGAGCAGTTCTTC. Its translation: CASSYGVSYNEQFF.